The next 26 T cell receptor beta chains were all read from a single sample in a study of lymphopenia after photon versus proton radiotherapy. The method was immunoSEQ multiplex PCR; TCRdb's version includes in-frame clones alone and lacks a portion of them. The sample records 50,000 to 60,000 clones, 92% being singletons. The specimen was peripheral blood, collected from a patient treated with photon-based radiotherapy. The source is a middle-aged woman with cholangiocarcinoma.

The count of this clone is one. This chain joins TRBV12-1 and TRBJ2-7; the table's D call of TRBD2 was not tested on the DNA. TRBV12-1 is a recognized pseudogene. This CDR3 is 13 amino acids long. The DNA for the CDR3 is TGTGCCAGCAGCCCGAACGACTGCTTATTGAAGTACTTC. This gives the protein CASSPNDCLLKYF.

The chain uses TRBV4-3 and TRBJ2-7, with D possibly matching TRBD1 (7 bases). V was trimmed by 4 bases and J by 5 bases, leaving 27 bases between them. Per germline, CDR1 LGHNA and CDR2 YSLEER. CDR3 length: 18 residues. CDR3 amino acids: CASSPMMQGDRGGHEQYF. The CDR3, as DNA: TGCGCCAGCAGCCCCATGATGCAGGGGGATAGGGGAGGACACGAGCAGTACTTC.

The CDR3 loop reads CASSVEGTVLYGYTF. Here the CDR3 DNA reads TGTGCCAGCAGCGTAGAAGGGACAGTGCTCTATGGCTACACCTTC. The chain uses TRBV9 and TRBJ1-2; 7 nucleotides align to TRBD1. J gave up 4 bases and V 0 bases, and 6 bases lay outside the gene matches. Germline CDR1 reads SGDLS; CDR2 reads YYNGEE. This CDR3 is built from 15 residues.

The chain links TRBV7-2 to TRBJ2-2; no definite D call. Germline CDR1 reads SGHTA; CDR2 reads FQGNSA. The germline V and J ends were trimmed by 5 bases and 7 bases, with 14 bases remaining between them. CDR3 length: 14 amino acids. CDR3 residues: CASSTRFSRGELFF. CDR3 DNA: TGTGCCAGCAGCACACGGTTCTCGCGCGGGGAGCTGTTTTTT.

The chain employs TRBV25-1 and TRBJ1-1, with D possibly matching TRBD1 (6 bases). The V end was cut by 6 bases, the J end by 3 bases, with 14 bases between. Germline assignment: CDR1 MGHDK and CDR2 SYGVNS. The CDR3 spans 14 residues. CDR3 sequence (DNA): TGTGCCAGCAGCCCCGGGGACACCTACACTGAAGCTTTCTTT. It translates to CASSPGDTYTEAFF. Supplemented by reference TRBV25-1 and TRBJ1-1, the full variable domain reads EADIYQTPRYLVIGTGKKITLECSQTMGHDKMYWYQQDPGMELHLIHYSYGVNSTEKGDLSSESTVSRIRTEHFPLTLESARPSHTSQYLCASSPGDTYTEAFFGQGTRLTVV.

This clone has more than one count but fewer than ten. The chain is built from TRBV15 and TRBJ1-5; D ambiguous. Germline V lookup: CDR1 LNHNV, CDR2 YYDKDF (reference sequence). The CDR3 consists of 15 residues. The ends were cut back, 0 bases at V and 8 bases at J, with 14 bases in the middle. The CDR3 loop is CATSRDEGWEEPQHF. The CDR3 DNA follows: TGTGCCACCAGCAGAGATGAAGGTTGGGAGGAGCCCCAGCATTTT.

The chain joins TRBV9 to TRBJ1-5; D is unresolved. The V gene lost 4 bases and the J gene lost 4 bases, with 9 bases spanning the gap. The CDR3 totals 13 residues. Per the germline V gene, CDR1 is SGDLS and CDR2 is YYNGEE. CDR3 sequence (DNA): TGTGCCAGCAGCCTGGGGTTAAATCAGCCCCAGCATTTT. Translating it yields CASSLGLNQPQHF.

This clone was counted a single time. The CDR3 DNA is TGTGCCAGCAGCCTAGGTTTGAACGAAAAACTGTTTTTT. Amino acid sequence: CASSLGLNEKLFF. The chain has TRBV7-2 and TRBJ1-4, with D unresolved. The germline gives CDR1 SGHTA, CDR2 FQGNSA. Trimming stripped 5 bases from V and 8 bases from J, with 12 bases between. This CDR3 region has 13 residues.

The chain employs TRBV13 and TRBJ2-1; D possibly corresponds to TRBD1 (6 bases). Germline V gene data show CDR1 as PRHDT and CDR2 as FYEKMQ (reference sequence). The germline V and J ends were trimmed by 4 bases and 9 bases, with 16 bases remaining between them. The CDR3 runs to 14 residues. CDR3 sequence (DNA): TGTGCCAGCAGCTATGCACAGGGTCGAAGTGAGCAGTTCTTC. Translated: CASSYAQGRSEQFF. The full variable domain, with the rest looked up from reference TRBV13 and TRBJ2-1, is AAGVIQSPRHLIKEKRETATLKCYPIPRHDTVYWYQQGPGQDPQFLISFYEKMQSDKGSIPDRFSAQQFSDYHSELNMSSLELGDSALYFCASSYAQGRSEQFFGPGTRLTVL.

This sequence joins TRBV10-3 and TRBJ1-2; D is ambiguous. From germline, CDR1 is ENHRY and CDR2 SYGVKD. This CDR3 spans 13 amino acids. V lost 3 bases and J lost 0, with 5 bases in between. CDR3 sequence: CAISDGANYGYTF. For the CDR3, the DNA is TGTGCCATCAGTGATGGGGCTAACTATGGCTACACCTTC.

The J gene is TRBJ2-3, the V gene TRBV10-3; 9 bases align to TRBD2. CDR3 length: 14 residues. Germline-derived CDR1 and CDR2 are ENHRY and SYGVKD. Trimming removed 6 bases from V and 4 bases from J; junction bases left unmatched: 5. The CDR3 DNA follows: TGTGCCATCAGCGGGGGACTAGCTGCAGATACGCAGTATTTT. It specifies CAISGGLAADTQYF.

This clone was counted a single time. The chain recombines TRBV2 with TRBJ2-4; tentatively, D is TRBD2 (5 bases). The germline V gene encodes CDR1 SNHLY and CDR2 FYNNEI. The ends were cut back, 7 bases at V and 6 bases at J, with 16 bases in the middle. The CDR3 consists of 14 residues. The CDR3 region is CASIEGQVGNIQYF. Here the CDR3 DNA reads TGTGCCAGCATAGAGGGCCAGGTTGGAAACATTCAGTACTTC.

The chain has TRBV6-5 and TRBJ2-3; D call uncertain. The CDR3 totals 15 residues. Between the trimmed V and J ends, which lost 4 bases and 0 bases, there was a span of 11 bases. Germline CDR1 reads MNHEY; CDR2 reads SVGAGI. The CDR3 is CASSFRGTSTDTQYF. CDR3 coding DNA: TGTGCCAGCAGTTTCCGAGGTACTAGCACAGATACGCAGTATTTT.

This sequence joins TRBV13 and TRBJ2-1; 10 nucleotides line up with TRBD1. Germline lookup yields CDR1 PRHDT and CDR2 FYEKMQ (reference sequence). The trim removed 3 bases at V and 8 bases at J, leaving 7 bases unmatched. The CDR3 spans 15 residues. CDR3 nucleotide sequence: TGTGCCAGCAGCTTTGGACAGGGGGACGTCTATGAGCAGTTCTTC. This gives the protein CASSFGQGDVYEQFF. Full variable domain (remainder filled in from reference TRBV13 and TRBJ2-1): AAGVIQSPRHLIKEKRETATLKCYPIPRHDTVYWYQQGPGQDPQFLISFYEKMQSDKGSIPDRFSAQQFSDYHSELNMSSLELGDSALYFCASSFGQGDVYEQFFGPGTRLTVL.

The CDR3 region is CASSLSSQLSYEQYF. In nucleotides, the CDR3 is TGCGCCAGCAGCTTATCCTCTCAGCTAAGCTACGAGCAGTACTTC. The J gene is TRBJ2-7, the V gene TRBV5-1; D call uncertain. CDR3 length: 15 residues. V was trimmed by 2 bases and J by 3 bases, leaving 15 bases between them. Per the germline V gene, CDR1 is SGHRS and CDR2 is YFSETQ. Looking up the rest from reference TRBV5-1 and TRBJ2-7 gives the full variable domain: KAGVTQTPRYLIKTRGQQVTLSCSPISGHRSVSWYQQTPGQGLQFLFEYFSETQRNKGNFPGRFSGRQFSNSRSEMNVSTLELGDSALYLCASSLSSQLSYEQYFGPGTRLTVT.

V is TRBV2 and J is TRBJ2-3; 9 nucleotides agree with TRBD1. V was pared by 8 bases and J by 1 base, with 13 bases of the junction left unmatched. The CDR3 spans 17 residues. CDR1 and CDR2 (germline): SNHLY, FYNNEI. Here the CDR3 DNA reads TGTGCCAGCGTTGGGACAGGGTTATTTGTTGGCACAGATACGCAGTATTTT. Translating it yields CASVGTGLFVGTDTQYF.

In DNA, the CDR3 is TGTGCCAGCTCCAAAGAGGACCGGGGAGCGAGGCAGTACTTC. Amino acid sequence: CASSKEDRGARQYF. The chain couples TRBV19 to TRBJ2-7, with TRBD2 as a possible D gene (5 bases). The CDR3 runs 14 residues. With 9 bases removed from V and 9 bases from J, the gap between germline ends came to 24 bases. Germline V CDR1 and CDR2: LNHDA, SQIVND (reference sequence). The whole variable domain, remainder taken from reference TRBV19 and TRBJ2-7, is DGGITQSPKYLFRKEGQNVTLSCEQNLNHDAMYWYRQDPGQGLRLIYYSQIVNDFQKGDIAEGYSVSREKKESFPLTVTSAQKNPTAFYLCASSKEDRGARQYFGPGTRLTVT.

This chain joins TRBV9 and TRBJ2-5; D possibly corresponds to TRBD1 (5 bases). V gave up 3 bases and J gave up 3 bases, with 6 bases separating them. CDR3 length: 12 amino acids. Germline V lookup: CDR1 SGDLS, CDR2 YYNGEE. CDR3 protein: CASSAREETQYF. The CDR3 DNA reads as TGTGCCAGCAGCGCCAGGGAAGAGACCCAGTACTTC.

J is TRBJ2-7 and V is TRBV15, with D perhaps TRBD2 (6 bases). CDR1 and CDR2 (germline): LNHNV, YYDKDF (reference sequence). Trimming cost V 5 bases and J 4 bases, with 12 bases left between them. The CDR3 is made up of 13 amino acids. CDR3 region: CATSDGTHYEQYF. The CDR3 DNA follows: TGTGCCACCAGCGACGGGACTCATTACGAGCAGTACTTC.

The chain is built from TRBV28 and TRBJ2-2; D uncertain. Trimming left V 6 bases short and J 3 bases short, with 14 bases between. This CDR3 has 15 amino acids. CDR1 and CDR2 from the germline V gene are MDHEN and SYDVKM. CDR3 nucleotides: TGTGCCAGCAGGCCCTCTTACCCGGACACCGGGGAGCTGTTTTTT. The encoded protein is CASRPSYPDTGELFF.

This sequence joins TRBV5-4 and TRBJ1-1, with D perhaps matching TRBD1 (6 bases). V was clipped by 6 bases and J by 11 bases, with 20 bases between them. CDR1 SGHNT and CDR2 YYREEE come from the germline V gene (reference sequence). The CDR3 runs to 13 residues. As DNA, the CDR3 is TGTGCCAGCATCGTTTTTAACAGGGTCGGGGCTTTCTTT. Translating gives CASIVFNRVGAFF.

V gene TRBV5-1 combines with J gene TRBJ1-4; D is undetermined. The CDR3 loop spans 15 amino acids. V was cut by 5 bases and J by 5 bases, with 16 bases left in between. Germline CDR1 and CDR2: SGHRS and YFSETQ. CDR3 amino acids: CASSFKVGRNEKLFF. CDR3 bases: TGCGCCAGCAGTTTCAAGGTGGGGAGAAATGAAAAACTGTTTTTT. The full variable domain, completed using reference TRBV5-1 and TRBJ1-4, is KAGVTQTPRYLIKTRGQQVTLSCSPISGHRSVSWYQQTPGQGLQFLFEYFSETQRNKGNFPGRFSGRQFSNSRSEMNVSTLELGDSALYLCASSFKVGRNEKLFFGSGTQLSVL.

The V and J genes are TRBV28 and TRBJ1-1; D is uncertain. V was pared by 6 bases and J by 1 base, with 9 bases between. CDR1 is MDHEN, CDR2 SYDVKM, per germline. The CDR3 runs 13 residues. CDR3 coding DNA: TGTGCCAGCAGCTTCAGGCGGAACACTGAAGCTTTCTTT. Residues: CASSFRRNTEAFF.

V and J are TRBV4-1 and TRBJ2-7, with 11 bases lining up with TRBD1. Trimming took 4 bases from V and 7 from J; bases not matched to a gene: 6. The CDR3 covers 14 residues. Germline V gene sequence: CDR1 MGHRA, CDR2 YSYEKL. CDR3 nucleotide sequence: TGCGCCAGCAGCCCAGGACAGGGGGCGTATGAGCAGTACTTC. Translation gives CASSPGQGAYEQYF.

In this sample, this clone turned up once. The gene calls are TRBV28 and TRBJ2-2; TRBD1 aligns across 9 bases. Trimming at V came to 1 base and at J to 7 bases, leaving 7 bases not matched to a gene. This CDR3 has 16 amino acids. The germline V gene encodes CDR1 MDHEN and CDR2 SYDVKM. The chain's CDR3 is CASSLLETGGVGELFF. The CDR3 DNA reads TGTGCCAGCAGTTTATTGGAGACAGGGGGTGTCGGGGAGCTGTTTTTT. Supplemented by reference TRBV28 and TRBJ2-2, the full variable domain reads DVKVTQSSRYLVKRTGEKVFLECVQDMDHENMFWYRQDPGLGLRLIYFSYDVKMKEKGDIPEGYSVSREKKERFSLILESASTNQTSMYLCASSLLETGGVGELFFGEGSRLTVL.

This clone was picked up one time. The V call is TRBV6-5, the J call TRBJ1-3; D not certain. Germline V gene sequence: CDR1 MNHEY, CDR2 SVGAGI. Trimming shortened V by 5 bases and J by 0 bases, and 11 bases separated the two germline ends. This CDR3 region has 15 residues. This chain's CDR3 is CASSSDRHSGNTIYF. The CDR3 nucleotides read TGTGCCAGCAGTAGTGACCGTCACTCTGGAAACACCATATATTTT.